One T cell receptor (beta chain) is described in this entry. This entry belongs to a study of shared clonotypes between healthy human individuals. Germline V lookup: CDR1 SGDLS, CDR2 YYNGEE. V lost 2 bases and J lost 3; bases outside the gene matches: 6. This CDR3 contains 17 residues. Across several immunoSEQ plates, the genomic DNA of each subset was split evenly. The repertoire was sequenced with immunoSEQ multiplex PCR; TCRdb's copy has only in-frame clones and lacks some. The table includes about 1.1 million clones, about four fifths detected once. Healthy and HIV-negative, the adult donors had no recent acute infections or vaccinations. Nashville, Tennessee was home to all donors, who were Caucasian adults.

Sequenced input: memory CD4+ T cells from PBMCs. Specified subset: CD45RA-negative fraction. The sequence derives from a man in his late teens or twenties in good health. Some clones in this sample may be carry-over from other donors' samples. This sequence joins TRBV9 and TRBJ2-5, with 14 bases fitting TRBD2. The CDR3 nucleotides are TGTGCCAGCAGCGTTTTCGGGGGACTAGCGGGAGAAGAGACCCAGTACTTC. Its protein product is CASSVFGGLAGEETQYF.